This T cell receptor (beta chain) was sequenced during a study of blood T cell repertoires in COVID-19. The overall study: PBMCs, B-cell-depleted T cells, or T cells provided the cDNA or gDNA that made up the material.

In the source study's methods: Using reference gene primer amplification, nucleated cell counts were estimated. Produced via immunoSEQ multiplex PCR; TCRdb's table is partial and in-frame only. Clone size and V and J calls were adopted from that table, with D and trimming inferred from the DNA. Here the sample spans around 310,000 clones, about nine tenths being singletons. Germline assignment: CDR1 MNHEY and CDR2 SVGEGT. CDR3 length equals 16 residues. J lost 3 bases, V lost 5 bases, and 9 bases had no gene match. Recruited during active infection, patients (from Seattle) were subsequently followed longitudinally.

The sample was peripheral blood. The TCR originated in a woman aged 25 to 39 with COVID-19, enrolled during active disease. The chain links TRBV6-2 or TRBV6-3 to TRBJ1-5, with 8 positions matching TRBD1. CDR3 DNA sequence: TGTGCCAGCAGTCCCTGGACAGGGTGGGACAATCAGCCCCAGCATTTT. Its protein is CASSPWTGWDNQPQHF.